This record covers a single T cell receptor (beta chain). Its antigen is currently unknown. The V and J ends lost 6 bases and 4 bases respectively, with 21 bases between them. CDR3 length: 17 amino acids. This sample is drawn from a study of vaccination and CD4 T cells after COVID-19. The overall study: Collection of post-COVID samples occurred a median around 91 days after diagnosis, spanning a range of 35 to 161. Notes on the study in general: Spike mono-reactivity was the property of 304 of 307 vaccine-specific clones in convalescent patients. Early post-infection timepoints were not included, and relatively few convalescent patients were studied.

The treatment denotes: approximately 9-day PBMC culture with coronavirus spike peptide pools or control peptides (ViraFEST assay). Gathering of the CD4+ T cells, from the unexposed donor, took place before the COVID-19 pandemic (2011-2018). With the Oncomine TCR Beta short-read assay, DNA from cultured CD4+ T cells was sequenced. From the PCR reads, TCRdb called clonotypes with MiXCR, one entry per CDR3 protein. The data hold around 7,000 distinct CDR3 sequences, with about two thirds observed a single time. The sequenced sample was CD4+ T cells from blood, cultured in vitro. The V call is TRBV12-3 or TRBV12-4, the J call TRBJ2-2, with TRBD1 as a possible D gene (5 bases). This receptor was taken from a human donor in good health. The CDR3 sequence is CASRRTPTTKLTGELFF. The CDR3 DNA reads TGTGCCAGCAGGCGGACACCAACGACAAAACTCACCGGGGAGCTGTTTTTT.